The clone carrying this T cell receptor (beta chain) was recorded at least ten times. Sequencing was performed with immunoSEQ multiplex PCR; in TCRdb, only in-frame clones are kept and a portion is missing. The sample lists 10,000 to 13,000 clones, none appearing once, the ten largest making up about 14%. This sample is drawn from a study of T cells after posttransplantation cyclophosphamide. This CDR3 spans 14 amino acids. V lost 6 bases, J lost 2 bases, and 13 bases lay in between. Germline loops: CDR1 SNHLY, CDR2 FYNNEI. Busulfan-fludarabine conditioning, marrow transplant, and cyclophosphamide on days +3 and +4 were administered.

The clonotype was recovered from a female patient aged 40 to 55 who received an allogeneic stem cell transplant from a related donor, was CMV-positive, and had no GVHD. Some T cells may have originated in the graft donor. The chain combines TRBV2 with TRBJ1-1; tentatively, D is TRBD1 (6 bases). The material was PBMCs, obtained after allogeneic stem cell transplant with posttransplant cyclophosphamide. DNA for the CDR3: TGTGCCAGCAGGGAGACAGGAATTAACACTGAAGCTTTCTTT. Its translation: CASRETGINTEAFF.